These 12 T cell receptor beta chains were all obtained from the same sample, sequenced in a study of glioma-infiltrating T cells after dendritic cell vaccination. Sequenced by immunoSEQ multiplex PCR; TCRdb stores in-frame clones only, minus some. The top ten clones hold 7.8% of a sample with 40,000 or so clones, 70% to 85% of them seen once. Sequencing was performed on blood, taken before dendritic cell vaccination. These receptors were obtained from a human donor with glioblastoma.

This clone was seen a few times. The rearrangement joins TRBV6-1 to TRBJ2-1, with 8 bases fitting TRBD2. V was clipped by 2 bases and J by 2 bases; unmatched bases: 5. This CDR3 has 16 amino acids. CDR1 and CDR2 from the germline V gene are MNHNS and SASEGT. The CDR3 region is CASSETSGSPYNEQFF. CDR3 DNA sequence: TGTGCCAGCAGTGAAACTAGCGGCTCCCCCTACAATGAGCAGTTCTTC.

The V call is TRBV9, the J call TRBJ2-5; no clear D. The closer fit of TRBJ2-7 to the DNA end suggests the J call may be wrong. CDR1 and CDR2 from the germline V gene are SGDLS and YYNGEE. The CDR3 runs to 14 residues. CDR3 sequence (DNA): TGTGCCAGCAGCGTAACCCATCAAGACTACGAGCAGTACTTC. This codes for CASSVTHQDYEQYF.

The rearrangement uses TRBV7-9 and TRBJ2-1; 8 nucleotides line up with TRBD1. CDR1 and CDR2 from the germline V gene are SEHNR and FQNEAQ (reference sequence). Trimming at V came to 5 bases and at J to 2 bases, leaving 11 bases not matched to a gene. The CDR3 contains 17 residues. The CDR3 coding sequence is TGTGCCAGCAGCCGTTGGGGTGGACAGGGTACCTACAATGAGCAGTTCTTC. This encodes CASSRWGGQGTYNEQFF. The variable domain in full, completed from reference TRBV7-9 and TRBJ2-1, reads DTGVSQNPRHKITKRGQNVTFRCDPISEHNRLYWYRQTLGQGPEFLTYFQNEAQLEKSRLLSDRFSAERPKGSFSTLEIQRTEQGDSAMYLCASSRWGGQGTYNEQFFGPGTRLTVL.

This clone was detected only once. J is TRBJ2-6 and V is TRBV19; 7 bases map to TRBD1. The CDR3 runs 17 residues. V gave up 2 bases and J gave up 3 bases; unmatched junction bases: 7. The germline V gene has CDR1 LNHDA and CDR2 SQIVND (reference sequence). CDR3 protein: CASSIRGGVGGANVLTF. CDR3 nucleotide sequence: TGTGCCAGTAGTATACGAGGGGGCGTCGGTGGGGCCAACGTCCTGACTTTC.

The chain employs TRBV7-8 and TRBJ2-7; 7 nucleotides agree with TRBD1. Germline V gene sequence: CDR1 SGHVS, CDR2 FQNEAQ. CDR3 length equals 12 residues. V lost 9 bases, J lost 5 bases, and 7 bases stayed unmatched. Here the CDR3 DNA reads TGTGCCAGTACCCCCACAGGGGACGAGCAGTACTTC. It translates to CASTPTGDEQYF.

This clone was found a few times. V and J are TRBV15 and TRBJ2-1, with 9 bases fitting TRBD2. Germline-derived CDR1 and CDR2 are LNHNV and YYDKDF (reference sequence). V was pared by 6 bases and J by 4 bases, with 7 bases of the junction left unmatched. This CDR3 is 15 amino acids long. The chain's CDR3 is CATRAYAGGYNEQFF. In DNA, the CDR3 is TGTGCCACCAGGGCCTACGCGGGGGGGTACAATGAGCAGTTCTTC. The full variable domain, rest sourced from reference TRBV15 and TRBJ2-1, is DAMVIQNPRYQVTQFGKPVTLSCSQTLNHNVMYWYQQKSSQAPKLLFHYYDKDFNNEADTPDNFQSRRPNTSFCFLDIRSPGLGDTAMYLCATRAYAGGYNEQFFGPGTRLTVL.

The gene calls are TRBV9 and TRBJ2-5; TRBD2 aligns across 10 bases. The germline CDR1 and CDR2 sequences are SGDLS and YYNGEE. The V gene end was trimmed by 4 bases and the J gene end by 5 bases; junction bases not matched to a gene: 5. The length of the CDR3 is 14 residues. Here the CDR3 reads CASSSRLAGETQYF. DNA for the CDR3: TGTGCCAGCAGCTCCAGACTAGCGGGTGAGACCCAGTACTTC.

The rearrangement uses TRBV16 and TRBJ2-7, with D possibly being TRBD2 (6 bases). This CDR3 is 17 amino acids long. Trimming pared 0 bases from V and 0 bases from J, leaving 15 bases between. Germline V gene sequence: CDR1 KGHSY, CDR2 FQNENV. The CDR3 bases are TGTGCCAGCAGCCAATCGATCGTCAGGGAGGCCTCCTACGAGCAGTACTTC. It translates to CASSQSIVREASYEQYF.

The V and J genes are TRBV6-1 and TRBJ1-1; 7 nucleotides line up with TRBD1. CDR1 is MNHNS, CDR2 SASEGT, per germline. The V segment lost 3 bases and the J segment 4 bases; nucleotides outside the gene matches: 11. The CDR3 consists of 16 residues. The CDR3 coding sequence is TGTGCCAGCAGTGAGGACAGGTGGGGCCCGACCACTGAAGCTTTCTTT. Its translation: CASSEDRWGPTTEAFF.

J is TRBJ1-1 and V is TRBV6-6; 9 bases agree with TRBD1. CDR1 and CDR2 (germline): MNHNY, SVGAGI (reference sequence). Germline trimming cut 2 bases from V and 7 bases from J; bases unmatched to any gene: 8. This CDR3 is built from 15 residues. CDR3 coding DNA: TGTGCCAGCAGTTACACGCCGCTGGACAGGGGTGAAGCTTTCTTT. Translated: CASSYTPLDRGEAFF.

The chain is built from TRBV9 and TRBJ2-5; D is unresolved. The ends were cut back, 0 bases at V and 5 bases at J, with 11 bases in the middle. This CDR3 has 14 amino acids. In germline, CDR1 is SGDLS, CDR2 YYNGEE. CDR3 residues: CASSVANSEETQYF. The CDR3 bases are TGTGCCAGCAGCGTAGCTAACAGTGAGGAGACCCAGTACTTC.

The chain joins TRBV25-1 to TRBJ1-1; TRBD1 is a possible D gene (5 bases). Trimming took 5 bases from V and 8 from J, leaving 9 bases between them. CDR3 length equals 11 residues. Germline V lookup: CDR1 MGHDK, CDR2 SYGVNS. For the CDR3, the DNA is TGTGCCAGCAGTAGGGGTTTCGAAGCTTTCTTT. It is translated as CASSRGFEAFF.